Below are 26 T cell receptor beta chains sequenced from a single sample in a study of blood T cell repertoires in COVID-19. Data came from immunoSEQ multiplex PCR; TCRdb stores just in-frame clones and leaves some out. Among around 130,000 clones listed, approximately 86% were seen once. Sequenced input: peripheral blood. These receptors came from a woman aged 45-65 years who had recovered from COVID-19.

V gene TRBV6-6 combines with J gene TRBJ1-1; TRBD1 might be the D (5 bases). In germline, CDR1 is MNHNY, CDR2 SVGAGI (reference sequence). This CDR3 comprises 12 residues. V lost 6 bases and J lost 7, with 12 bases in between. In DNA, the CDR3 is TGTGCCAGCAGCCGGACGGGGGGTGAAGCTTTCTTT. This encodes CASSRTGGEAFF.

The chain combines TRBV5-1 with TRBJ2-7; possible D gene TRBD1, 6 bases. Germline assignment: CDR1 SGHRS and CDR2 YFSETQ. The V end was cut by 6 bases, the J end by 5 bases, with 21 bases between. The CDR3 sequence is 15 residues long. As DNA, the CDR3 is TGCGCCAGCACCCTCACTTTGGCACAGGGCCACGAGCAGTACTTC. Translation gives CASTLTLAQGHEQYF.

Remarks on this clone: This could be a read error, since a much larger clone is one nucleotide away. The J gene is TRBJ2-7, the V gene TRBV7-9; 8 bases align to TRBD1. Trimming removed 5 bases from V and 2 bases from J; junction bases left unmatched: 2. Germline CDR1 SEHNR, CDR2 FQNEAQ (reference sequence). This CDR3 contains 13 residues. The CDR3 is CASSGQGAYEQYF. The CDR3 DNA sequence: TGTGCCAGCAGCGGACAGGGCGCCTACGAGCAGTACTTC.

This clone was recorded only once. This chain connects TRBV18 to TRBJ2-5; D possibly corresponds to TRBD2 (5 bases). Germline lookup yields CDR1 KGHSH and CDR2 LQKENI. The V and J ends lost 3 bases and 5 bases respectively, with 13 bases between them. This CDR3 has 14 residues. In DNA, the CDR3 is TGTGCCAGCTCACCTTCTACGGGGTGGGAGACCCAGTACTTC. This gives the protein CASSPSTGWETQYF. Looking up the rest from reference TRBV18 and TRBJ2-5 gives the full variable domain: NAGVMQNPRHLVRRRGQEARLRCSPMKGHSHVYWYRQLPEEGLKFMVYLQKENIIDESGMPKERFSAEFPKEGPSILRIQQVVRGDSAAYFCASSPSTGWETQYFGPGTRLLVL.

The chain joins TRBV7-2 to TRBJ2-5; 9 positions match TRBD2. V was clipped by 6 bases and J by 1 base; unmatched bases: 6. Germline V gene sequence: CDR1 SGHTA, CDR2 FQGNSA. This CDR3 spans 15 amino acids. DNA for the CDR3: TGTGCCAGCAGTCGGGGACTAGCCCTCCAAGAGACCCAGTACTTC. Protein sequence: CASSRGLALQETQYF.

The V call is TRBV5-4, the J call TRBJ2-3, with TRBD2 matching over 7 bases. The CDR3 totals 16 residues. V lost 6 bases and J lost 0; bases outside the gene matches: 10. Germline values: CDR1 SGHNT, CDR2 YYREEE (reference sequence). The CDR3 DNA sequence: TGTGCCAGCAATCGAGGGGCGGGGGAGAGCACAGATACGCAGTATTTT. It is translated as CASNRGAGESTDTQYF.

The chain combines TRBV24-1 with TRBJ1-2, with D hard to call. V lost 5 bases to trimming and J lost 8 bases, with 11 bases between them. Germline V gene sequence: CDR1 KGHDR, CDR2 SFDVKD. The CDR3 length is 12 residues. For the CDR3, the DNA is TGTGCCACCAGTGGGCCGGGATTGGGCTACACCTTC. This codes for CATSGPGLGYTF.

V gene TRBV30 combines with J gene TRBJ2-7; a weak D match, TRBD2 (6 bases). Germline V gene sequence: CDR1 GTSNPN, CDR2 SVGIG (reference sequence). The germline V and J ends were trimmed by 2 bases and 4 bases, with 15 bases remaining between them. CDR3 size: 14 residues. The CDR3 here is CAWSWGDPAYEQYF. In nucleotides, the CDR3 is TGTGCCTGGAGTTGGGGGGACCCAGCGTACGAGCAGTACTTC.

The CDR3 DNA reads TGTGCCAGCACAGTGGGACTTAATTCCTACGAGCAGTACTTC. It codes for CASTVGLNSYEQYF. V and J are TRBV2 and TRBJ2-7, with a weak D call TRBD2 (6 bases). V shed 7 bases and J shed 1 base, with 14 bases lying between them. Germline assignment: CDR1 SNHLY and CDR2 FYNNEI. This CDR3 has 14 amino acids.

V is TRBV6-1 and J is TRBJ1-2; the D gene is possibly TRBD1 (5 bases). The CDR3 is 14 amino acids. The germline V and J ends were trimmed by 2 bases and 8 bases, with 15 bases remaining between them. Germline-derived CDR1 and CDR2 are MNHNS and SASEGT. This chain's CDR3 is CASSEFRGSEGYTF. CDR3 in DNA: TGTGCCAGCAGTGAATTTAGGGGATCGGAGGGCTACACCTTC.

The genes are TRBV7-3 and TRBJ2-6, with D possibly matching TRBD1 (5 bases). CDR3 length: 17 amino acids. CDR1 is SGHTA, CDR2 FQGTGA, per germline. Trimming left V 2 bases short and J 0 bases short, with 11 bases between. The chain's CDR3 is CASSLGAVSSGANVLTF. The CDR3 nucleotides are TGTGCCAGCAGCTTAGGGGCAGTGAGCTCTGGGGCCAACGTCCTGACTTTC.

The table lists this clone with a count of one. The gene calls are TRBV7-8 and TRBJ2-7; 7 bases agree with TRBD2. CDR1 is SGHVS and CDR2 is FQNEAQ in the germline V gene. Unmatched junction bases numbered 6, after V lost 0 bases and J lost 1 base. The CDR3 is 16 amino acids. The CDR3 sequence: CASSLAGRRESYEQYF. The CDR3 region has the DNA TGTGCCAGCAGCTTAGCCGGGAGGAGGGAATCCTACGAGCAGTACTTC.

The chain links TRBV19 to TRBJ1-5; D call uncertain. V dropped 5 bases and J dropped 5 bases, with 13 bases sitting between them. Germline-derived CDR1 and CDR2 are LNHDA and SQIVND (reference sequence). The CDR3 has 14 amino acids. DNA of the CDR3: TGTGCCAGTAGTGCACGGGCGAGGGATCAGCCCCAGCATTTT. This translates into CASSARARDQPQHF.

The V gene is TRBV5-1, the J gene TRBJ1-1, with D maybe TRBD1 (6 bases). The V and J ends lost 0 bases and 3 bases respectively, with 12 bases between them. Germline assignment: CDR1 SGHRS and CDR2 YFSETQ. The CDR3 is 15 amino acids. The CDR3 protein is CASSLAGQRYTEAFF. CDR3 nucleotides: TGCGCCAGCAGCTTGGCCGGACAGAGGTACACTGAAGCTTTCTTT.

The chain couples TRBV6-5 to TRBJ1-5; D is undetermined. CDR1 is MNHEY, CDR2 SVGAGI, per germline. V was trimmed by 4 bases and J by 0 bases, leaving 10 bases between them. CDR3 length: 15 amino acids. The CDR3 is CASSLSRHSNQPQHF. As DNA, the CDR3 is TGTGCCAGCAGTTTGAGCAGGCATAGCAATCAGCCCCAGCATTTT.

In this sample, this clone turned up once. CDR3 in amino acids: CASSELVPEQYF. CDR3 in DNA: TGTGCCAGCAGTGAACTCGTTCCCGAGCAGTACTTC. The chain carries TRBV6-1 and TRBJ2-7; D ambiguous. Germline CDR1 and CDR2: MNHNS and SASEGT. The V gene lost 2 bases and the J gene lost 6 bases, with 8 bases spanning the gap. There are 12 residues in the CDR3.

This sequence joins TRBV2 and TRBJ1-2; perhaps TRBD1 as D (5 bases). CDR3 length: 16 residues. V was clipped by 1 base and J by 1 base, with 13 bases between them. CDR1 is SNHLY and CDR2 is FYNNEI in the germline V gene. The CDR3 nucleotides read TGTGCCAGCAGTGAAGGGGGCAGGGCGAATAACTATGGCTACACCTTC. Amino acid sequence: CASSEGGRANNYGYTF.

The chain has TRBV19 and TRBJ1-4, with D possibly TRBD1 on 5 matching bases. The length of the CDR3 is 17 residues. V was cut by 3 bases and J by 5 bases, with 19 bases left in between. CDR1 and CDR2 (germline): LNHDA, SQIVND (reference sequence). The CDR3 is CASSIPQGRDTNEKLFF. The CDR3 region has the DNA TGTGCCAGTAGTATTCCGCAGGGTAGGGATACCAATGAAAAACTGTTTTTT.

The chain combines TRBV2 with TRBJ2-1; perhaps TRBD2 as D (6 bases). V was pared by 4 bases and J by 3 bases, with 10 bases between. The CDR3 loop spans 14 amino acids. The V gene's germline CDR1 is SNHLY and CDR2 FYNNEI. As DNA, the CDR3 is TGTGCCAGCAGTGGGGGAGGAAGCTACAATGAGCAGTTCTTC. Its translation: CASSGGGSYNEQFF.

The chain links TRBV4-3 to TRBJ1-2; D gene uncertain. In germline, CDR1 is LGHNA, CDR2 YSLEER. V dropped 3 bases and J dropped 0 bases, with 23 bases sitting between them. This CDR3 has 19 residues. The CDR3 bases are TGCGCCAGCAGCCATCAAGCGGGAGGCCAGCCACTTACTAACTATGGCTACACCTTC. Amino acid sequence: CASSHQAGGQPLTNYGYTF.

The chain has TRBV19 and TRBJ1-5, with a weak D call TRBD1 (5 bases). V was trimmed by 2 bases and J by 0 bases, leaving 20 bases between them. Germline values: CDR1 LNHDA, CDR2 SQIVND (reference sequence). This CDR3 is 19 amino acids long. As DNA, the CDR3 is TGTGCCAGTAGTATAATTGTGAAGGGGTCTACTCATAGCAATCAGCCCCAGCATTTT. Amino acids: CASSIIVKGSTHSNQPQHF.

V usage is TRBV5-1 and J usage is TRBJ2-3, with a weak D call TRBD2 (6 bases). Germline V gene lookup returns CDR1 SGHRS and CDR2 YFSETQ. Trimming cost V 5 bases and J 0 bases, with 10 bases left between them. The length of the CDR3 is 14 residues. The CDR3 spells CASSRAGSTDTQYF. The CDR3 DNA follows: TGCGCCAGCAGTAGGGCGGGGAGCACAGATACGCAGTATTTT.

The chain couples TRBV27 to TRBJ2-1; possible D gene TRBD2, 6 bases. The CDR3 has 16 residues. The V gene lost 3 bases and the J gene lost 0 bases, with 12 bases spanning the gap. Germline assignment: CDR1 MNHEY and CDR2 SMNVEV (reference sequence). CDR3 sequence reads: CASSLGRGSSYNEQFF. The CDR3 DNA is TGTGCCAGCAGTTTGGGGCGGGGAAGCTCCTACAATGAGCAGTTCTTC.

The chain has TRBV12-5 and TRBJ2-3; D may be TRBD1 (5 bases). Trimming removed 2 bases at V and 0 bases at J, with 12 bases between. CDR1 is LGHNT, CDR2 FRNRAP, per germline. CDR3 size: 16 residues. The CDR3 sequence is CASGLLTVTSTDTQYF. CDR3 coding DNA: TGTGCTAGTGGTTTGCTGACAGTTACTAGCACAGATACGCAGTATTTT.

The rearrangement joins TRBV29-1 to TRBJ2-5; 7 bases are a match to TRBD1. This CDR3 contains 13 residues. With 5 bases clipped from V and 4 bases from J, the junction kept 7 bases outside the gene matches. Germline-derived CDR1 and CDR2 are SQVTM and ANQGSEA. This chain's CDR3 is CSVRGKGAETQYF. The CDR3 DNA reads as TGCAGCGTTCGTGGAAAGGGGGCAGAGACCCAGTACTTC.

The chain carries TRBV19 and TRBJ1-5; D is ambiguous. This CDR3 spans 14 amino acids. Trimming stripped 9 bases from V and 4 bases from J, with 16 bases between. The germline V gene encodes CDR1 LNHDA and CDR2 SQIVND (reference sequence). The CDR3 region has the DNA TGTGCCAGCAGTCCGGACCGGGGAAATCAGCCCCAGCATTTT. It translates to CASSPDRGNQPQHF.